The 21 T cell receptor beta chains listed next were all sequenced from one sample in a study of circulating CD8 cells and anti-PD-1 response in melanoma. TCR libraries were prepared from approximately 15 ng of total RNA with the QIAseq Immune Repertoire TCR panel. TCRdb itself ran the reads through MiXCR, one entry per CDR3 protein. The data show some 900 distinct CDR3 sequences, with approximately 6% seen just once and roughly 6.7% held by the top ten. From live CD3+CD8+TCRalphabeta+ cells, four PD-1 and/or TIGIT subsets were sorted. This specimen was CD8+ T cells from PBMCs, taken at baseline or after one month of anti-PD-1 therapy (not recorded which). Receptors were obtained from a human donor with melanoma.

This clonotype showed up just a few times. V and J are TRBV24-1 and TRBJ2-2; TRBD2 agrees at 8 bases. Germline V CDR1 and CDR2: KGHDR, SFDVKD. The CDR3 runs 15 residues. V lost 9 bases and J lost 4; bases outside the gene matches: 9. Written as DNA, the CDR3 is TGTGCCACCTCCGCCGGGGGGGCGGTCACCGGGGAGCTGTTTTTT. Encoded protein: CATSAGGAVTGELFF.

This clonotype was detected a few times. The junction differs from germline at one of its ends, possibly a read error. The chain combines TRBV20-1 with TRBJ2-3; D may be TRBD2 (6 bases). Germline V gives CDR1 DFQATT, CDR2 SNEGSKA (reference sequence). The CDR3 loop spans 15 amino acids. CDR3 sequence reads: CSAGELAESTDTQYF. The CDR3, as DNA: TGCAGTGCTGGAGAATTAGCGGAAAGCACAGATACGCAGTATTTT.

This clonotype was counted a few times. The chain links TRBV10-2 to TRBJ2-2; D is unclear. V shed 1 base and J shed 3 bases, with 0 bases lying between them. The CDR3 length is 12 residues. Germline CDR1 is WSHSY and CDR2 is SAAADI. The CDR3 DNA is TGCGCCAGCAGTGAGTACACCGGGGAGCTGTTTTTT. Residues: CASSEYTGELFF.

This chain uses TRBV2 with TRBJ2-2; D not resolved. The V and J ends lost 7 bases and 5 bases respectively, with 14 bases between them. The length of the CDR3 is 14 residues. Germline assignment: CDR1 SNHLY and CDR2 FYNNEI. The CDR3 is CASTYGSATGELFF. CDR3 bases: TGTGCCAGCACCTACGGTAGTGCGACCGGGGAGCTGTTTTTT.

The chain carries TRBV28 and TRBJ2-7; no definite D call. Germline loops: CDR1 MDHEN, CDR2 SYDVKM. V was pared by 4 bases and J by 5 bases, with 12 bases between. This CDR3 is built from 13 residues. The CDR3: CASSSRNSHEQYF. The CDR3 DNA reads TGTGCCAGCAGTTCACGGAATTCCCACGAGCAGTACTTC.

This clonotype is large (0.1 to 1%). CDR3 in amino acids: CASSELAGNNEQFF. CDR3 in DNA: TGTGCCAGCAGTGAACTAGCGGGGAACAATGAGCAGTTCTTC. This sequence joins TRBV2 and TRBJ2-1; TRBD2 aligns across 9 bases. V gave up 2 bases and J gave up 5 bases; unmatched junction bases: 1. Germline CDR1 reads SNHLY; CDR2 reads FYNNEI. The CDR3 length is 14 residues.

In its sample, this clonotype ranks as large. The chain recombines TRBV27 with TRBJ2-7, with 7 bases aligning to TRBD1. The CDR3 loop spans 13 amino acids. V lost 3 bases and J lost 6; bases outside the gene matches: 5. Germline values: CDR1 MNHEY, CDR2 SMNVEV (reference sequence). CDR3 sequence: CASSFQDRSEQYF. In DNA form, the CDR3 reads TGTGCCAGCAGTTTCCAGGACAGGAGCGAGCAGTACTTC.

By sample fraction, this clonotype is medium-sized. The chain links TRBV20-1 to TRBJ2-3; the D gene is possibly TRBD2 (7 bases). Germline V gives CDR1 DFQATT, CDR2 SNEGSKA (reference sequence). The CDR3 is 16 amino acids. V dropped 4 bases and J dropped 1 base, with 18 bases sitting between them. The CDR3 sequence is CSAIFEGGPGTDTQYF. The CDR3, as DNA: TGCAGTGCTATCTTCGAGGGGGGGCCGGGCACAGATACGCAGTATTTT.

By proportion, this clonotype is medium-sized (0.01 to 0.1%). The rearrangement links TRBV28 to TRBJ1-1, with 12 bases aligning to TRBD1. CDR1 and CDR2 (germline): MDHEN, SYDVKM. After removal of 6 bases from V and 3 bases from J, the junction contained 14 bases not matched to a gene. This CDR3 is 18 amino acids long. CDR3 in amino acids: CASSFPSGTGGGYTEAFF. CDR3 DNA sequence: TGTGCCAGCAGCTTTCCCTCCGGGACAGGGGGCGGGTACACTGAAGCTTTCTTT.

This clonotype is termed large. In DNA form, the CDR3 reads TGCAGCGTTGCACGGTGGGACAGGGCTAACTATGGCTACACCTTC. Its translation: CSVARWDRANYGYTF. The J gene is TRBJ1-2, the V gene TRBV29-1, with 9 bases that match TRBD1. The CDR3 is 15 amino acids. The V gene's germline CDR1 is SQVTM and CDR2 ANQGSEA. V dropped 4 bases and J dropped 0; count of bases not matched to a gene: 6.

This clonotype ranks as medium-sized. The V gene is TRBV10-3, the J gene TRBJ2-7; 9 nucleotides align to TRBD1. Unmatched junction bases numbered 9, after V lost 8 bases and J lost 4 bases. The CDR3 contains 14 residues. Germline CDR1 reads ENHRY; CDR2 reads SYGVKD. For the CDR3, the DNA is TGTGCCATCCTGGACAGGGGTCGGGGTTACGAGCAGTACTTC. Amino acids: CAILDRGRGYEQYF.

Within the sample, this clonotype is large. The chain carries TRBV29-1 and TRBJ2-7; D unclear. Germline CDR1 and CDR2: SQVTM and ANQGSEA. The CDR3 runs to 12 residues. Trimming left V 6 bases short and J 4 bases short, with 13 bases between. CDR3 in DNA: TGCAGCGTCCGGCTTCCCTTTTACGAGCAGTACTTC. Translating gives CSVRLPFYEQYF.

A remark on this clonotype: This may come from a read error, since a much larger clone is one base off. No conserved phenylalanine or tryptophan ends this CDR3, so it is likely a read error. The V gene is TRBV27, the J gene TRBJ2-7, with TRBD1 matching over 9 bases. Germline V gene sequence: CDR1 MNHEY, CDR2 SMNVEV (reference sequence). J lost 2 bases, V lost 11 bases, and 13 bases had no gene match. This CDR3 has 15 amino acids. In nucleotides, the CDR3 is TGTGCCTCCTCCCAGGGTACAGGGGGCCCCTACGAGCAGTACTCC. The encoded protein is CASSQGTGGPYEQYS.

This clonotype was seen a few times. The CDR3 region has the DNA TGTGCCAGTAGTCAGCAGGGCGGGAACACTGAAGCTTTCTTT. This sequence encodes CASSQQGGNTEAFF. The chain couples TRBV19 to TRBJ1-1, with D perhaps TRBD1 (5 bases). Trimming shortened V by 5 bases and J by 1 base, and 11 bases separated the two germline ends. Germline V gives CDR1 LNHDA, CDR2 SQIVND (reference sequence). The CDR3 covers 14 residues.

By frequency in the sample, this clonotype is large (0.1 to 1%). This chain joins TRBV7-2 and TRBJ2-3; the D gene could be TRBD1 or TRBD2 (5 bases each). The V and J ends lost 1 base and 4 bases respectively, with 15 bases between them. The CDR3 contains 16 residues. Germline V gene sequence: CDR1 SGHTA, CDR2 FQGNSA. The DNA for the CDR3 is TGTGCCAGCAGCTTAGGTGTCAGGGTGGGGGCAGATACGCAGTATTTT. Translating it yields CASSLGVRVGADTQYF.

By share, this clonotype ranks as large. The chain links TRBV5-4 to TRBJ2-3; TRBD2 aligns across 9 bases. The CDR3 consists of 18 residues. Germline lookup yields CDR1 SGHNT and CDR2 YYREEE (reference sequence). Unmatched junction bases numbered 12, after V lost 4 bases and J lost 0 bases. The CDR3 DNA is TGTGCCAGCAGCCACGGGACTAGCCTTCCCGGGAGCACAGATACGCAGTATTTT. Protein sequence: CASSHGTSLPGSTDTQYF.

This clonotype is categorized as large. J is TRBJ2-1 and V is TRBV20-1; 13 bases line up with TRBD2. The length of the CDR3 is 14 residues. Per the germline V gene, CDR1 is DFQATT and CDR2 is SNEGSKA (reference sequence). V was pared by 6 bases and J by 8 bases, with 7 bases of the junction left unmatched. The CDR3 nucleotides are TGCAGTGCCAGGACTAGCGGGAGAGGGGATGAGCAGTTCTTC. Its protein is CSARTSGRGDEQFF.

This clonotype counts as large. The CDR3 loop is CSVEGAGNDYEQYF. For the CDR3, the DNA is TGCAGCGTTGAAGGCGCCGGCAACGACTACGAGCAGTACTTC. The chain has TRBV29-1 and TRBJ2-7; D is unclear. The CDR3 extends over 14 amino acids. Looked up from germline, CDR1 is SQVTM and CDR2 is ANQGSEA. The V end was cut by 1 base, the J end by 3 bases, with 13 bases between.

This clonotype is large (0.1 to 1%) by share. The J gene is TRBJ2-3, the V gene TRBV20-1; D uncertain. V lost 2 bases, J lost 1 base, and 13 bases lay in between. The germline V gene has CDR1 DFQATT and CDR2 SNEGSKA (reference sequence). This CDR3 spans 15 amino acids. The CDR3 region has the DNA TGCAGTGCTAGATTCCCCAGCGCCCGCACAGATACGCAGTATTTT. It is translated as CSARFPSARTDTQYF.

This clonotype appeared a single time. The chain employs TRBV19 and TRBJ2-1; no clear D. This CDR3 region has 13 residues. Germline CDR1 is LNHDA and CDR2 is SQIVND (reference sequence). CDR3 DNA: TGTGGGTCTCGGTCCCCTCTCTACAATGAGCAGTTCTTC. It is translated as CGSRSPLYNEQFF.

This clonotype is labeled medium-sized. This chain connects TRBV30 to TRBJ2-7; D is possibly TRBD1 (5 bases). Germline V gives CDR1 GTSNPN, CDR2 SVGIG (reference sequence). This CDR3 is built from 14 residues. The V end was cut by 1 base, the J end by 1 base, with 11 bases between. The CDR3 bases are TGTGCCTGGAGTGACGCAGACAGATCCTACGAGCAGTACTTC. Protein: CAWSDADRSYEQYF. Filled out from reference TRBV30 and TRBJ2-7, the complete variable domain reads SQTIHQWPATLVQPVGSPLSLECTVEGTSNPNLYWYRQAAGRGLQLLFYSVGIGQISSEVPQNLSASRPQDRQFILSSKKLLLSDSGFYLCAWSDADRSYEQYFGPGTRLTVT.